These T cell receptor beta chains were read from a single sample in a study of CD8 T cells in Susac syndrome. TCRdb reprocessed the immunoSEQ multiplex PCR reads with MiXCR, giving one entry per CDR3 protein. The data contain hundreds of thousands of distinct CDR3 sequences, 85% to 95% of them seen just once; the ten biggest clones take up around 0.08%. Sequencing used CD4+ T cells from PBMCs. The receptor source for this set is a human donor with multiple sclerosis. The CDR3 runs from the conserved cysteine through the conserved F or W. The order of the fields is D gene, clone size, V gene, J gene, CDR3 DNA, CDR3 protein. The D gene is left open where the match is weak. The size entry is marked missing in some rows and otherwise reads once, few, many or a size class.

d_gene: NA
abundance: NA
v_gene: TRBV24-1
j_gene: TRBJ1-5
CDR3nt: TGTGCCACCAGGGAGGACCTTAGCAATCAGCCCCAGCATTTT
CDR3aa: CATREDLSNQPQHF

d_gene: NA
abundance: NA
v_gene: TRBV7-2
j_gene: TRBJ2-3
CDR3nt: TGTGCCAGCAGCCTCACGGGGGCGGCAGATACGCAGTATTTT
CDR3aa: CASSLTGAADTQYF

d_gene: TRBD1
abundance: NA
v_gene: TRBV30
j_gene: TRBJ1-2
CDR3nt: TGTGCCTGGAGTGCAGGACAGGGGCTCTATGGCTACACCTTC
CDR3aa: CAWSAGQGLYGYTF

d_gene: NA
abundance: NA
v_gene: TRBV29-1
j_gene: TRBJ2-5
CDR3nt: TGCAGCGTTGTACACCAGGGGCTAGGGGAGACCCAGTACTTC
CDR3aa: CSVVHQGLGETQYF

d_gene: NA
abundance: NA
v_gene: TRBV29-1
j_gene: TRBJ1-1
CDR3nt: TGCAGCGCAGGTAGGCAGGGTGACACTGAAGCTTTCTTT
CDR3aa: CSAGRQGDTEAFF

d_gene: TRBD1
abundance: once
v_gene: TRBV18
j_gene: TRBJ1-1
CDR3nt: TGTGCCAGCTCAAGGACAGGGGAGGCGAACACTGAAGCTTTCTTT
CDR3aa: CASSRTGEANTEAFF

d_gene: TRBD2
abundance: NA
v_gene: TRBV5-4
j_gene: TRBJ2-5
CDR3nt: TGTGCCAGCAGCCCGTGGACTAGCGGGGGACAAGAGACCCAGTACTTC
CDR3aa: CASSPWTSGGQETQYF

d_gene: TRBD2
abundance: NA
v_gene: TRBV4-2
j_gene: TRBJ2-1
CDR3nt: TGTGCCAGCAGTGCCCTAGCGGGGGTGAATGAGCAGTTCTTC
CDR3aa: CASSALAGVNEQFF

d_gene: TRBD1
abundance: NA
v_gene: TRBV29-1
j_gene: TRBJ1-3
CDR3nt: TGCAGCGTTGAAGATATCGGGACAGGGGGAAACACCATATATTTT
CDR3aa: CSVEDIGTGGNTIYF

d_gene: NA
abundance: once
v_gene: TRBV30
j_gene: TRBJ2-3
CDR3nt: TGTGCCTGGCGGCCAGGGGGGAGACCAGATACGCAGTATTTT
CDR3aa: CAWRPGGRPDTQYF